This T cell receptor beta chain was found in a study of response to subunit inactivated influenza vaccine listed by TCRdb under 2018. About the investigation overall: The study used deep quantitative T cell receptor repertoire profiling to track responses to a trivalent subunit inactivated influenza vaccine.

Libraries were made using RT-PCR. The sequencing machine was an Illumina HiSeq 2500. TCRdb cleaned the public reads at Q25 with fastp, built clones with MiXCR and kept in-frame beta chains. All rows with the same CDR3 protein become a single entry with the most common DNA and genes. The sample records under 950,000 distinct CDR3 sequences, about 20% of which are singletons. More than 8.5% of the sample belongs to the ten largest clones. V ends up 1 base short and J 3 bases short, with an unmatched junction base count of 7. From cysteine to phenylalanine, the CDR3 is 16 amino acids long. The sequence is cut down to CDR3 DNA, 48 bases in frame from base 1. Looking up the germline V gene (reference sequence) yields CDR1 DFQATT and CDR2 SNEGSKA. General findings and caveats noted by the study authors: According to the authors, only a limited number of new T cells may be recruited by each seasonal influenza vaccination.

This clonotype was detected only a few times. No antigen is known for it. The record has no base qualities; no much larger clone is one base away. The receptor chain draws on TRBV20-1 and TRBJ1-4, with 8 central nucleotides matching TRBD1. The sequencing here drew on PBMCs from blood, taken more than 4 days after vaccination. The clonotype was recovered from a man in his forties or fifties who received an inactivated influenza vaccine. Donor details come from another sample of the same person, matched by shared clones. The CDR3 region: CSARATGAGANEKLFF. The DNA is as follows: TGCAGTGCTAGAGCGACAGGGGCGGGCGCTAATGAAAAACTGTTTTTT.